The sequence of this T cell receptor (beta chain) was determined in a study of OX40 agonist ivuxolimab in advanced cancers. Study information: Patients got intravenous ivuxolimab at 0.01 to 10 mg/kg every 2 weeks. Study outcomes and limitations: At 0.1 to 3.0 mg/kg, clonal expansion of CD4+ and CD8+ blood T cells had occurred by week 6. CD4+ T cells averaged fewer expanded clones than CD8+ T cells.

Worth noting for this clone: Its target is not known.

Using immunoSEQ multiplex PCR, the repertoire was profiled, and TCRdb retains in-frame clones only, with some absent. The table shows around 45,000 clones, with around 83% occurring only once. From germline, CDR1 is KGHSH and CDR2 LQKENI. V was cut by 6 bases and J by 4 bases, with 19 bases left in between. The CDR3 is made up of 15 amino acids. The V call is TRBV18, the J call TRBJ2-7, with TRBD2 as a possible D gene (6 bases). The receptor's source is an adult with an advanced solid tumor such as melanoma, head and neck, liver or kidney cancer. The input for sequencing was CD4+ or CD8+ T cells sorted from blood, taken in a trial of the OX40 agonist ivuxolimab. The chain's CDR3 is CASSPLPRDSYEQYF. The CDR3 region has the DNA TGTGCCAGCTCGCCCCTGCCGCGGGATTCGTACGAGCAGTACTTC.